A single sample is the source of the 20 T cell receptor beta chains below, sequenced in a study of T-cell memory formation after mild COVID-19. TCRdb reprocessed the 5' RACE reads with MiXCR, giving one entry per CDR3 protein. This table holds approximately 430,000 distinct CDR3 sequences, 23% found once. The sequencing sample was made of PBMCs or a T cell subset sorted from them (not recorded which). The receptors here all came from an adult woman who had mild COVID-19 (a few samples of this study predate the infection). Cell type and time point are not known.

This clonotype was counted a few times. The V call is TRBV4-1, the J call TRBJ2-1; 9 bases fit TRBD2. Germline CDR1 MGHRA, CDR2 YSYEKL. This CDR3 is built from 16 residues. V lost 0 bases to trimming and J lost 7 bases; unmatched junction nucleotides: 7. The CDR3 here is CASSQDIAGVRNEQFF. CDR3 DNA: TGCGCCAGCAGCCAAGATATAGCGGGGGTTAGGAATGAGCAGTTCTTC.

The V and J genes are TRBV12-3 or TRBV12-4 and TRBJ2-5; D not certain. The V and J ends lost 8 bases and 3 bases respectively, with 16 bases between them. This CDR3 contains 14 residues. The CDR3 DNA follows: TGTGCCAGCGTGAGTTTTACGGCCAAAGAGACCCAGTACTTC. Its translation: CASVSFTAKETQYF.

This clonotype was picked up one time. This chain links TRBV4-2 with TRBJ1-2, with D tentatively TRBD1 (6 bases). The V gene's germline CDR1 is LGHNA and CDR2 YNFKEQ. V lost 0 bases, J lost 0 bases, and 8 bases lay in between. CDR3 size: 15 residues. CDR3 sequence: CASSQDRDTNYGYTF. The CDR3 coding sequence is TGTGCCAGCAGCCAAGACCGGGACACTAACTATGGCTACACCTTC.

The chain combines TRBV4-1 with TRBJ2-1, with 8 bases fitting TRBD2. This CDR3 region has 15 residues. V lost 1 base to trimming and J lost 5 bases; unmatched junction nucleotides: 4. Germline-derived CDR1 and CDR2 are MGHRA and YSYEKL. The CDR3 bases are TGCGCCAGCAGCCAAGCTGCGGGGGGCGACAATGAGCAGTTCTTC. This sequence encodes CASSQAAGGDNEQFF.

This clonotype has ten or more counts. V usage is TRBV28 and J usage is TRBJ1-4, with 7 bases fitting TRBD1. V lost 6 bases and J lost 0; bases outside the gene matches: 4. This CDR3 has 15 amino acids. Germline-derived CDR1 and CDR2 are MDHEN and SYDVKM. This CDR3 is CASRGTAATNEKLFF. In DNA form, the CDR3 reads TGTGCCAGCAGGGGGACAGCGGCAACTAATGAAAAACTGTTTTTT.

This clonotype was detected only a few times. The chain carries TRBV19 and TRBJ2-1; D is uncertain. CDR1 and CDR2 (germline): LNHDA, SQIVND (reference sequence). V was shortened by 7 bases and J by 8 bases, with 21 bases between the two germline ends. This CDR3 comprises 15 residues. The CDR3 here is CASTTLRSGLDEQFF. The CDR3 DNA sequence: TGTGCCAGTACGACGCTAAGATCTGGTTTGGATGAGCAGTTCTTC. The whole variable domain, filled in from reference TRBV19 and TRBJ2-1, reads DGGITQSPKYLFRKEGQNVTLSCEQNLNHDAMYWYRQDPGQGLRLIYYSQIVNDFQKGDIAEGYSVSREKKESFPLTVTSAQKNPTAFYLCASTTLRSGLDEQFFGPGTRLTVL.

This clonotype has only a few counts. The genes are TRBV27 and TRBJ2-7; weak D call: TRBD1 (5 bases). V was cut by 7 bases and J by 6 bases, with 13 bases left in between. The CDR3 spans 12 residues. Germline-derived CDR1 and CDR2 are MNHEY and SMNVEV (reference sequence). For the CDR3, the DNA is TGTGCCAGCACCGACTGGGGCCGCGAGCAGTACTTC. Translated, it gives CASTDWGREQYF.

The chain combines TRBV6-5 with TRBJ2-5; possible D gene TRBD2, 6 bases. CDR3 length: 14 amino acids. V lost 0 bases and J 5 bases, leaving 10 bases between the germline ends. The germline V gene encodes CDR1 MNHEY and CDR2 SVGAGI. In DNA, the CDR3 is TGTGCCAGCAGTTACTCCGGGGGTGGCGAGACCCAGTACTTC. It encodes CASSYSGGGETQYF.

This clonotype was detected a few times. V usage is TRBV5-4 and J usage is TRBJ1-1, with D unclear. The germline V and J ends were trimmed by 5 bases and 3 bases, with 11 bases remaining between them. The germline V gene has CDR1 SGHNT and CDR2 YYREEE (reference sequence). This CDR3 region has 13 residues. The CDR3: CASSPTSYTEAFF. The CDR3 DNA is TGTGCCAGCAGTCCGACCAGTTACACTGAAGCTTTCTTT.

This clonotype occurred a few times. This chain uses TRBV10-3 with TRBJ2-1; TRBD2 matches at 12 bases. V was clipped by 7 bases and J by 1 base; unmatched bases: 8. The length of the CDR3 is 17 residues. Germline V lookup: CDR1 ENHRY, CDR2 SYGVKD. DNA for the CDR3: TGTGCCATCACCGCGACTAGCGGGAGAAAATCCTACAATGAGCAGTTCTTC. Translation gives CAITATSGRKSYNEQFF.

The rearrangement links TRBV14 to TRBJ2-7; D is ambiguous. CDR3 length: 13 residues. Germline V gene lookup returns CDR1 SGHDN and CDR2 FVKESK. Trimming shortened V by 6 bases and J by 4 bases, and 13 bases separated the two germline ends. The CDR3 region is CASSLIGTYEQYF. In DNA, the CDR3 is TGTGCCAGCAGTCTGATTGGAACTTACGAGCAGTACTTC.

This chain joins TRBV24-1 and TRBJ1-2; unclear D gene. V dropped 4 bases and J dropped 3 bases, with 11 bases sitting between them. Germline CDR1 KGHDR, CDR2 SFDVKD. The CDR3 runs 14 residues. The CDR3 region has the DNA TGTGCCACCAGTGACTCGCAGACTTACTATGGCTACACCTTC. It specifies CATSDSQTYYGYTF.

There are a few counts of this clonotype. CDR3 in DNA: TGTGCCAGCAGCTTCGGACTCTACAATGAGCAGTTCTTC. Its translation is CASSFGLYNEQFF. The chain carries TRBV11-2 and TRBJ2-1; perhaps TRBD2 as D (5 bases). Germline CDR1 is SGHAT and CDR2 is FQNNGV. The CDR3 is 13 residues long. V lost 3 bases to trimming and J lost 3 bases, with 6 bases between them.

This clonotype was counted between two and nine times. The CDR3 here is CSARDRGNSNQPQHF. DNA of the CDR3: TGCAGTGCTAGGGACAGGGGGAATAGCAATCAGCCCCAGCATTTT. V gene TRBV20-1 combines with J gene TRBJ1-5; 10 bases match TRBD1. This CDR3 has 15 amino acids. Germline values: CDR1 DFQATT, CDR2 SNEGSKA (reference sequence). V dropped 3 bases and J dropped 0; count of bases not matched to a gene: 2.

This clonotype was counted between two and nine times. The gene calls are TRBV12-3 or TRBV12-4 and TRBJ1-6; possibly TRBD1 for D (6 bases). Between the trimmed V and J ends, which lost 5 bases and 8 bases, there was a span of 10 bases. There are 13 residues in the CDR3. The CDR3 DNA sequence: TGTGCCAGCAGTCCCTGGACAGATTCACCCCTCCACTTT. This translates into CASSPWTDSPLHF.

Ten or more counts support this clonotype. The genes are TRBV24-1 and TRBJ1-5; 9 bases are shared with TRBD1. Germline V CDR1 and CDR2: KGHDR, SFDVKD. CDR3 size: 16 residues. V shed 5 bases and J 0 bases; nucleotides not matched to a gene: 4. CDR3 residues: CATSADRGYSNQPQHF. The CDR3, as DNA: TGTGCCACCAGTGCGGACAGGGGTTATAGCAATCAGCCCCAGCATTTT.

This clonotype was found many times. DNA of the CDR3: TGCGCCAGCAGCCAATTTCAGGGGACGCTCAACACCATATATTTT. Protein: CASSQFQGTLNTIYF. The chain employs TRBV4-3 and TRBJ1-3, with D possibly being TRBD1 (6 bases). This CDR3 spans 15 amino acids. Germline CDR1 and CDR2: LGHNA and YSLEER. Between the trimmed V and J ends, which lost 2 bases and 7 bases, there was a span of 15 bases.

In its sample, this clonotype was seen a few times. This chain's CDR3 is CASSARQGANTGELFF. The CDR3 DNA is TGCGCCAGCAGCGCACGACAGGGGGCGAACACCGGGGAGCTGTTTTTT. The chain has TRBV5-1 and TRBJ2-2; 9 bases fit TRBD1. With V trimmed by 4 bases and J by 0 bases, 4 bases remained unmatched. The CDR3 contains 16 residues. Germline CDR1 SGHRS, CDR2 YFSETQ.

J is TRBJ1-1 and V is TRBV10-3, with 7 positions matching TRBD1. Trimming at V came to 0 bases and at J to 4 bases, leaving 8 bases not matched to a gene. Germline loops: CDR1 ENHRY, CDR2 SYGVKD. This CDR3 has 16 residues. Written as DNA, the CDR3 is TGTGCCATCAGTGAGTCTTCGCTACAGGGGAGCACTGAAGCTTTCTTT. Translation gives CAISESSLQGSTEAFF.

There are a few counts of this clonotype. The chain links TRBV3-1 to TRBJ2-1; D ambiguous. The V gene lost 5 bases and the J gene lost 6 bases, with 5 bases spanning the gap. In germline, CDR1 is LGHDT, CDR2 YNNKEL (reference sequence). This CDR3 contains 11 residues. In DNA form, the CDR3 reads TGTGCCAGCAGCGCTATCAATGAGCAGTTCTTC. Translating it yields CASSAINEQFF.